These 8 T cell receptor beta chains came from one sample sequenced in a study of T cell changes during pregnancy in multiple sclerosis. This table comes from immunoSEQ multiplex PCR, and its TCRdb copy is limited to in-frame clones, with some not included. The sample lists tens of thousands of clones; over 80% were seen once. This specimen was peripheral blood, taken in the third trimester of pregnancy. Receptors originate from a female donor in good health, enrolled as a control in a pregnancy study.

V gene TRBV4-3 combines with J gene TRBJ2-7; 10 bases line up with TRBD2. The CDR3 length is 15 residues. V shed 3 bases and J 2 bases; nucleotides not matched to a gene: 4. The germline V gene encodes CDR1 LGHNA and CDR2 YSLEER. This chain's CDR3 is CASSQLAGGPYEQYF. In DNA, the CDR3 is TGCGCCAGCAGCCAGTTAGCGGGAGGCCCCTACGAGCAGTACTTC.

The chain recombines TRBV7-9 with TRBJ2-5, with a tentative D call TRBD1 (6 bases). Looked up from germline, CDR1 is SEHNR and CDR2 is FQNEAQ (reference sequence). CDR3 length: 14 residues. Trimming stripped 2 bases from V and 12 bases from J, with 19 bases between. The CDR3 reads CASSLQENLGAEYF. The DNA of the CDR3 is TGTGCCAGCAGCTTACAGGAGAATTTGGGGGCCGAGTACTTC.

This chain links TRBV30 with TRBJ1-3, with 7 bases identical to TRBD1. The CDR3 is 13 residues long. Looked up from germline, CDR1 is GTSNPN and CDR2 is SVGIG (reference sequence). With 7 bases clipped from V and 2 bases from J, the junction kept 5 bases outside the gene matches. The CDR3 nucleotides read TGTGCCTCGGAAGGGACAGCTGGAAACACCATATATTTT. Translated, it gives CASEGTAGNTIYF. Complete variable domain (other parts from reference TRBV30 and TRBJ1-3): SQTIHQWPATLVQPVGSPLSLECTVEGTSNPNLYWYRQAAGRGLQLLFYSVGIGQISSEVPQNLSASRPQDRQFILSSKKLLLSDSGFYLCASEGTAGNTIYFGEGSWLTVV.

The gene calls are TRBV5-4 and TRBJ2-1, with TRBD2 identical over 11 bases. Looked up from germline, CDR1 is SGHNT and CDR2 is YYREEE (reference sequence). The V and J ends lost 4 bases and 2 bases, in that order; junction bases with no gene match: 2. The CDR3 loop spans 15 amino acids. The CDR3 loop reads CASSTGLAAYNEQFF. The CDR3 nucleotides read TGTGCCAGCAGCACGGGACTAGCGGCCTACAATGAGCAGTTCTTC. The full variable domain, rest sourced from reference TRBV5-4 and TRBJ2-1, is ETGVTQSPTHLIKTRGQQVTLRCSSQSGHNTVSWYQQALGQGPQFIFQYYREEENGRGNFPPRFSGLQFPNYSSELNVNALELDDSALYLCASSTGLAAYNEQFFGPGTRLTVL.

The J gene is TRBJ1-6, the V gene TRBV7-3; D unresolved. Germline V gene data show CDR1 as SGHTA and CDR2 as FQGTGA. The CDR3 totals 16 residues. Trimming pared 5 bases from V and 1 base from J, leaving 12 bases between. As DNA, the CDR3 is TGTGCCAGCAGCCTCAAAGCGTTTTCCTATAATTCACCCCTCCACTTT. This translates into CASSLKAFSYNSPLHF.

CDR3 bases: TGTGCCAGCAAGGGGGGGCATTCCCCACGCACCGGGGAGCTGTTTTTT. Its translation: CASKGGHSPRTGELFF. This rearrangement joins TRBV19 to TRBJ2-2, with a weak D call TRBD2 (7 bases). The CDR3 contains 16 residues. Germline CDR1 is LNHDA and CDR2 is SQIVND (reference sequence). Trimming removed 9 bases at V and 4 bases at J, with 21 bases between.

This sequence joins TRBV2 and TRBJ2-7, with 7 bases lining up with TRBD1. After removal of 5 bases from V and 2 bases from J, the junction contained 15 bases not matched to a gene. The germline V gene has CDR1 SNHLY and CDR2 FYNNEI. CDR3 length equals 17 residues. The CDR3 DNA reads TGTGCCAGCAGTCCGGGACAGTTATCCCTTCGTACCTACGAGCAGTACTTC. The encoded protein is CASSPGQLSLRTYEQYF.

The chain is built from TRBV4-1 and TRBJ1-1; the D is unclear. Germline CDR1 is MGHRA and CDR2 is YSYEKL. V lost 0 bases and J lost 11, with 16 bases in between. This CDR3 is 14 amino acids long. CDR3 DNA sequence: TGCGCCAGCAGCCAAGATGACTCACGACCAATGGCTTTCTTT. Translating it yields CASSQDDSRPMAFF.